This TCR beta chain was sequenced in a study of T cell responses to AZD1222 COVID-19 vaccine (dated by TCRdb to about 2021). Regarding the study in general: AZD1222 recipients with second doses at about 4 weeks or about 12 weeks were pooled, because spike-specific TCR depth and breadth did not differ between schedules. A total of 230 to 250 trial participants underwent TCR sequencing, of whom approximately 200 had received two doses of AZD1222 and 26 had received two doses of the MenACWY control vaccine. Enrollment into the trials was organized by age into subgroups of 18-55, 56-69 and 70-plus years, and those subgroups contained roughly 150, 30 and 60 TCR-sequenced participants, respectively. The study at large found these results: Participants were mostly white British and included more females than males, and it was suggested by the authors that clonal diversity may have been underestimated. CD4 TCRs associated with the vaccine covered the entire spike protein, and the dominant responses were in regions 160-218 and 743-854. No day 14 peak-response samples were available, so repertoires were characterized only after the peak T cell response. In the small 56-69-year group, the increase in depth fell short of significance, most likely because of low power. Conclusions about previously exposed vaccinees were limited because only six AZD1222 recipients were SARS-CoV-2 seropositive at baseline. Spike-specific TCR breadth and depth rose significantly after two AZD1222 doses compared with day 0 and with MenACWY recipients. Reportedly, close to half of the unique spike-specific TCRs recognized epitopes lying outside the regions that are mutated in the B.1.351 and B.1.1.7 variants.

CDR3 length: 14 amino acids, cysteine to phenylalanine. Solely the CDR3 DNA is kept, with 42 bases framed from the first base. Reading the germline V gene gives CDR1 MGHRA and CDR2 YSYEKL. Trimmed from V: 2 bases; trimmed from J: 3 bases; junction bases lacking a gene match: 3. The time point label, as the study defines it: baseline before first vaccination. Vaccinee samples were obtained from the UK trials COV001 and COV002, which included a single-blind randomized controlled phase 2/3 trial of AZD1222 (ChAdOx1 nCoV-19) in healthy adults. For TCRbeta chain sequencing, PBMC samples from trial participants were taken at day 0 and at day 28 after the second dose. On this clone: This clone's antigen is unknown. No base quality values were provided; no much bigger clone lies one nucleotide off.

The CDR3 regions of human TCRbeta chains were analyzed by immunosequencing. Processing in the source paper ran as follows. TCRs in the repertoires were compared against a reference library of SARS-CoV-2-specific TCRs that had been generated with the MIRA antigen-specificity platform. Breadth was defined as the fraction of unique TCRs that were SARS-CoV-2-associated. Depth was defined as the fraction of total T cells that were SARS-CoV-2-associated. Each spike-specific TCR was assigned to its reactive spike region and to a CD4 or CD8 class using the MIRA data. Log10-transformed breadth and depth values were compared by one-way ANOVA with Sidak's multiple comparisons tests. Imported from immuneACCESS, the table was reduced by TCRdb to in-frame sequences with V and J called. These copies leave out some clones; in studies compared against another copy, an unresolved V gene accounts for under half, and the cause of the remainder is not known. D and trimming come from the DNA, and the V and J calls and clone size come from that table. Across this sample there are 95,000 to 130,000 clones, with roughly 87% seen only once. 7.5% of the sample comes from the top ten.

The V gene is TRBV4-1 and the J gene is TRBJ2-7; TRBD1 lines up with 8 middle nucleotides. Sequenced here: peripheral blood, sampled on day 0 of AZD1222 vaccination. The sequence was obtained from an adult in good health. The CDR3 protein: CASSQPTGDYEQYF. In nucleotides, the sequence is TGCGCCAGCAGCCAACCGACAGGGGACTACGAGCAGTACTTC.